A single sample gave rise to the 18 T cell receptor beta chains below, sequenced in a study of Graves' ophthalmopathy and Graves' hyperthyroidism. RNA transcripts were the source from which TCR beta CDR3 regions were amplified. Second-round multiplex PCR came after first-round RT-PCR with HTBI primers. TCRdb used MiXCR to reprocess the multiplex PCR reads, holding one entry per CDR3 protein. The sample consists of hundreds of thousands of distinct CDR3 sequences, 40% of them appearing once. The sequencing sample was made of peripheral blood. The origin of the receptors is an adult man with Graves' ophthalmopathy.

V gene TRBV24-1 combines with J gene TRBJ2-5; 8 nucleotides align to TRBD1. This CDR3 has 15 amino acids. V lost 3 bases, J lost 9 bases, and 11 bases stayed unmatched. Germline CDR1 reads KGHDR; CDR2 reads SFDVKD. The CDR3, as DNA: TGTGCCACCAGTGATAGTGGACAGGGATGGGAGGCCCAGTACTTC. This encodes CATSDSGQGWEAQYF.

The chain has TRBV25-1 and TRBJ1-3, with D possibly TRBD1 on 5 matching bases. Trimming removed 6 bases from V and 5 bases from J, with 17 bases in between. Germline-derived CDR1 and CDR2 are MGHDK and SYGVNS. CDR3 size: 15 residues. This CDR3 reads CASSDSPEARNTIYF. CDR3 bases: TGTGCCAGCAGCGACAGTCCCGAGGCGCGAAACACCATATATTTT.

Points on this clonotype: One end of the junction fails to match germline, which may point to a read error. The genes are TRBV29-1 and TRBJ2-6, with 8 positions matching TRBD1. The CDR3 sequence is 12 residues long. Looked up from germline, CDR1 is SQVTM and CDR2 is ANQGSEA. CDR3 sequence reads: CSVAGGVDTEAF. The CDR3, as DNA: TGCAGCGTTGCAGGGGGCGTCGACACTGAAGCTTTC.

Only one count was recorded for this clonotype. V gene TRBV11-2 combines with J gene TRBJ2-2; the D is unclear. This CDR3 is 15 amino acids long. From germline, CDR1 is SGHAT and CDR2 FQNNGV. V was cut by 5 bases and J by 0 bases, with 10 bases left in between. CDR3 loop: CASSVVQTNTGELFF. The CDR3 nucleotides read TGTGCCAGCAGCGTTGTACAGACGAACACCGGGGAGCTGTTTTTT.

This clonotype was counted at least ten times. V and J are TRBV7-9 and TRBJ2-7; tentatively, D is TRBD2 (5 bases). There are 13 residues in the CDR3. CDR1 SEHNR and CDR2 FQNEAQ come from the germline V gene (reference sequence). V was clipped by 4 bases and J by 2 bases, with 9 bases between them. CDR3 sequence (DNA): TGTGCCAGCAGCTCCGGAGGAACCTACGAGCAGTACTTC. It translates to CASSSGGTYEQYF.

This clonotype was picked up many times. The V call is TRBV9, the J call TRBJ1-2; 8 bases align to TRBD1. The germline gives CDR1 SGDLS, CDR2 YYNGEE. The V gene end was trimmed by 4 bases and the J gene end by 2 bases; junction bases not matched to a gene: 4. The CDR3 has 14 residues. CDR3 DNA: TGTGCCAGCAGCATGAGACAGGGGAACTATGGCTACACCTTC. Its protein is CASSMRQGNYGYTF.

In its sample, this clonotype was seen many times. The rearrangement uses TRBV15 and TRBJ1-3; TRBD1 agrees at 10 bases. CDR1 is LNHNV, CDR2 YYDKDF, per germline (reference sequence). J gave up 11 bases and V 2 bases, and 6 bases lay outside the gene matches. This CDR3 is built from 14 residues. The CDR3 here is CATSRSGTGVSIYF. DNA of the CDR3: TGTGCCACCAGCAGATCCGGGACAGGGGTGTCCATATATTTT.

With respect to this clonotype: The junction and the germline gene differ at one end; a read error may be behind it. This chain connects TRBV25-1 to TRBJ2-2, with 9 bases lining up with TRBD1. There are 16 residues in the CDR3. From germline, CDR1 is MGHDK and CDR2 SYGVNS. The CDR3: CASSRWTGEFIGELFF. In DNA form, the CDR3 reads TGCGCCAGCAGCCGGTGGACAGGGGAGTTTATCGGGGAGCTGTTTTTT. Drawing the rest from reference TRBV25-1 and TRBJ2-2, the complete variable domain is EADIYQTPRYLVIGTGKKITLECSQTMGHDKMYWYQQDPGMELHLIHYSYGVNSTEKGDLSSESTVSRIRTEHFPLTLESARPSHTSQYLCASSRWTGEFIGELFFGEGSRLTVL.

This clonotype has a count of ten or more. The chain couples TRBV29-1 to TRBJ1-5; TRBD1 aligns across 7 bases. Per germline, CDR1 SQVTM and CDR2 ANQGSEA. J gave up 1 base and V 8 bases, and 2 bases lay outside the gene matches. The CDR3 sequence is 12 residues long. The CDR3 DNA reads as TGCAGCACAGGGGAGAGCAATCAGCCCCAGCATTTT. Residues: CSTGESNQPQHF.

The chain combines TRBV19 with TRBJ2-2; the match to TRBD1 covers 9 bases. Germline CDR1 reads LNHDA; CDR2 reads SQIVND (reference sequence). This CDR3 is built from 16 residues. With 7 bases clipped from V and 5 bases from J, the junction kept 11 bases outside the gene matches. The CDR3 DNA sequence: TGTGCCAGTACCCTGGGCGGGACAGGGTTAACCGGGGAGCTGTTTTTT. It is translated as CASTLGGTGLTGELFF. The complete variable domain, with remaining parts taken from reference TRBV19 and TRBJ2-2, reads DGGITQSPKYLFRKEGQNVTLSCEQNLNHDAMYWYRQDPGQGLRLIYYSQIVNDFQKGDIAEGYSVSREKKESFPLTVTSAQKNPTAFYLCASTLGGTGLTGELFFGEGSRLTVL.

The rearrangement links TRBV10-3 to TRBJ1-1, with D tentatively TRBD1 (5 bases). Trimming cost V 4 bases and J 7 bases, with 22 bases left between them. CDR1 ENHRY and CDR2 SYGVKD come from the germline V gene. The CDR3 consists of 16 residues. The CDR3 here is CAISATSGIGALEAFF. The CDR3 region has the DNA TGTGCCATCAGTGCGACTAGCGGGATTGGGGCCCTTGAAGCTTTCTTT.

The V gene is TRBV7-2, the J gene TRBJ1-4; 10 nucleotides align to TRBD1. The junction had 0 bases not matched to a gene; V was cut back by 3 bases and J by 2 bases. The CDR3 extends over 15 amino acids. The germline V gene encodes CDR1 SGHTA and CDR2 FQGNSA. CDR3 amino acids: CASSLDRGTNEKLFF. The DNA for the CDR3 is TGTGCCAGCAGCTTGGACAGGGGGACTAATGAAAAACTGTTTTTT.

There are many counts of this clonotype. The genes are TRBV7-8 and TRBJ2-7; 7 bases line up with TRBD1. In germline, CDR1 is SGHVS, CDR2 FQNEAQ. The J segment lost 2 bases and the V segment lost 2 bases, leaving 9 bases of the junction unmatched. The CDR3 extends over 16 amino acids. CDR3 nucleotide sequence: TGTGCCAGCAGCTTAAGGTCTGAGGGGGCAACCTACGAGCAGTACTTC. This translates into CASSLRSEGATYEQYF.

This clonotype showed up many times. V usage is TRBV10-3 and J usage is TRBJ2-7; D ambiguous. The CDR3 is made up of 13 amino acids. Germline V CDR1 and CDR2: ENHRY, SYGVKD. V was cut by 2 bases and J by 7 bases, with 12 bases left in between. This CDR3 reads CAISELSPMEQYF. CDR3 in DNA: TGTGCCATCAGTGAGCTATCTCCTATGGAGCAGTACTTC.

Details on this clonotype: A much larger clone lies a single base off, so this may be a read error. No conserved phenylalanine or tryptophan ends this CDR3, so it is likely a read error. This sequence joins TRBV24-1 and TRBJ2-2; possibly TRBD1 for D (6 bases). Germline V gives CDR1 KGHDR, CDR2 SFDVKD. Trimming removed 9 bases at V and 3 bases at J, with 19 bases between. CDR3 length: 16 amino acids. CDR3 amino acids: CATEGDQGLHTGELFL. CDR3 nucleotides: TGTGCCACCGAAGGTGACCAGGGGCTTCACACCGGGGAGCTGTTTCTT.

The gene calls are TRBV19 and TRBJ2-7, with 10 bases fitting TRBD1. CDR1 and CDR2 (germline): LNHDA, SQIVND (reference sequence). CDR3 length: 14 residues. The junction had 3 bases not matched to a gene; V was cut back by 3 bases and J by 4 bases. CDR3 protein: CASSMGQGIYEQYF. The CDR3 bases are TGTGCCAGTAGTATGGGACAGGGGATTTACGAGCAGTACTTC.

The chain's CDR3 is CARTKGGTGANETQYF. The DNA of the CDR3 is TGTGCCAGGACGAAGGGCGGGACAGGGGCTAATGAGACCCAGTACTTC. V is TRBV7-9 and J is TRBJ2-5; 10 bases fit TRBD1. The CDR3 is made up of 16 amino acids. Trimming removed 9 bases from V and 5 bases from J; junction bases left unmatched: 15. Germline CDR1 is SEHNR and CDR2 is FQNEAQ (reference sequence).

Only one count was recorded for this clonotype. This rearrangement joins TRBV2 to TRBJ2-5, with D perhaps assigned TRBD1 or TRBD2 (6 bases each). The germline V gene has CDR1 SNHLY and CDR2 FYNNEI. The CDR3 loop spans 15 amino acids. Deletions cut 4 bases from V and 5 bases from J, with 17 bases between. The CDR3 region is CASSAGAGGRETQYF. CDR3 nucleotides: TGTGCCAGCAGTGCCGGAGCCGGGGGCAGGGAGACCCAGTACTTC. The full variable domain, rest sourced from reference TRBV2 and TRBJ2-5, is EPEVTQTPSHQVTQMGQEVILRCVPISNHLYFYWYRQILGQKVEFLVSFYNNEISEKSEIFDDQFSVERPDGSNFTLKIRSTKLEDSAMYFCASSAGAGGRETQYFGPGTRLLVL.